Listed below are T cell receptor beta chains from one sample, sequenced in a study of CD8 T cells in Susac syndrome. One entry per CDR3 protein results from TCRdb running MiXCR on the immunoSEQ multiplex PCR reads. Among about 250,000 distinct CDR3 sequences listed, 93% were seen once. The sequenced sample consisted of CD4+ T cells from PBMCs. The receptors shown here come from a human donor with multiple sclerosis. CDR3s include the opening cysteine and the closing phenylalanine or tryptophan. A D gene is named only where the DNA matches it firmly. Only some rows state a clone size, as once, few, many or a class for expanded clones.

d_call	clone_size	v_call	j_call	cdr3_aa	cdr3_nt
TRBD1	.	TRBV3-1	TRBJ1-2	CASSQGTGGPYGYTF	TGTGCCAGCAGCCAAGGGACAGGGGGACCCTATGGCTACACCTTC
TRBD1	once	TRBV6-6	TRBJ1-2	CASTGTGNGYTF	TGTGCCAGCACCGGGACAGGGAATGGCTACACCTTC
TRBD1	.	TRBV24-1	TRBJ2-1	CATSDQGDRVFNEQFF	TGTGCCACCAGTGACCAGGGGGACAGGGTCTTCAATGAGCAGTTCTTC
.	.	TRBV4-1	TRBJ2-5	CASSHPGRDPRRTQYF	TGCGCCAGCAGCCATCCGGGCCGGGACCCAAGGCGGACCCAGTACTTC
TRBD1	.	TRBV7-6	TRBJ1-2	CASSLSGTGGGGYTF	TGTGCCAGCAGCTTATCTGGGACAGGGGGTGGCGGCTACACCTTC
TRBD2	.	TRBV4-2	TRBJ2-2	CASSRNSGRIGELFF	TGTGCCAGCAGCCGCAATAGCGGGAGGATCGGGGAGCTGTTTTTT
.	.	TRBV9	TRBJ1-4	CASSVSGYEKLFF	TGTGCCAGCAGCGTATCAGGGTATGAAAAACTGTTTTTT
.	.	TRBV25-1	TRBJ2-7	CASSEFDLLYEQYF	TGTGCCAGCAGTGAATTTGACCTACTCTACGAGCAGTACTTC
.	.	TRBV29-1	TRBJ2-7	CSVESGTEQYF	TGCAGCGTTGAATCCGGGACAGAGCAGTACTTC
.	.	TRBV7-3	TRBJ1-1	CASSLDVRPTNTEAFF	TGTGCCAGCAGCTTAGATGTCAGGCCAACGAACACTGAAGCTTTCTTT
TRBD1	.	TRBV2	TRBJ1-2	CASREETGGSYGYTF	TGTGCCAGCAGGGAAGAGACAGGGGGCAGCTATGGCTACACCTTC
TRBD1	.	TRBV19	TRBJ2-5	CASSIAGQGFETQYF	TGTGCCAGTAGTATAGCGGGACAGGGGTTCGAGACCCAGTACTTC
TRBD1	.	TRBV12-3/TRBV12-4	TRBJ1-2	CASSLARTGGNYGYTF	TGTGCCAGCAGTTTAGCCAGGACAGGAGGAAACTATGGCTACACCTTC
.	.	TRBV29-1	TRBJ1-2	CSVEVRQRYTF	TGCAGCGTTGAGGTCCGACAGCGCTACACCTTC
.	.	TRBV6-5	TRBJ1-5	CASSYDKQGLSNQPQHF	TGTGCCAGCAGTTATGATAAACAGGGTCTAAGCAATCAGCCCCAGCATTTT
.	.	TRBV7-2	TRBJ2-3	CASSRPIHSDTQYF	TGTGCCAGCTCGAGACCCATTCATTCTGATACGCAGTATTTT
.	.	TRBV3-1	TRBJ1-6	CASSLTQYNSPLHF	TGTGCCAGCAGCCTCACGCAGTATAATTCACCCCTCCACTTT
.	.	TRBV11-2	TRBJ2-7	CASSPAGTGEKQYF	TGTGCCAGCAGCCCGGCCGGTACCGGGGAAAAGCAGTACTTC
.	.	TRBV6-1	TRBJ1-2	CASSEEGIKDGYTF	TGTGCCAGCAGTGAAGAAGGGATTAAGGACGGCTACACCTTC
TRBD1	.	TRBV7-9	TRBJ1-4	CASRPSGGYEKLFF	TGTGCCAGCAGGCCGTCAGGGGGCTATGAAAAACTGTTTTTT
.	.	TRBV24-1	TRBJ1-1	CATSDLSHTEAFF	TGTGCCACCAGTGATTTGTCGCACACTGAAGCTTTCTTT
.	.	TRBV7-9	TRBJ2-3	CASSLIEWGTDTQYF	TGTGCCAGCAGCTTAATTGAGTGGGGCACAGATACGCAGTATTTT
.	.	TRBV9	TRBJ2-5	CASSVGLGFQETQYF	TGTGCCAGCAGCGTAGGCCTGGGGTTCCAAGAGACCCAGTACTTC
TRBD1	few	TRBV4-2	TRBJ1-2	CASSQAGQDYGYTF	TGTGCCAGCAGCCAAGCGGGACAGGACTATGGCTACACCTTC
.	.	TRBV9	TRBJ2-3	CASSLHRDRTDTQYF	TGTGCCAGCAGCCTCCACAGGGACCGCACAGATACGCAGTATTTT
.	.	TRBV11-2	TRBJ2-1	CASSSPPREQFF	TGTGCCAGCAGTTCCCCCCCGAGAGAGCAGTTCTTC
.	.	TRBV5-1	TRBJ2-7	CASSLGNGYEQYF	TGCGCCAGCAGCTTGGGGAATGGATACGAGCAGTACTTC
.	.	TRBV3-1	TRBJ1-3	CASSIREAGNTIYF	TGTGCCAGCAGCATTAGGGAAGCTGGAAACACCATATATTTT
.	.	TRBV29-1	TRBJ1-1	CSVARGRTEAFF	TGCAGCGTTGCCCGTGGGAGGACTGAAGCTTTCTTT
.	.	TRBV28	TRBJ1-6	CASRQGSGNSPLHF	TGTGCCAGCAGGCAGGGGTCGGGTAATTCACCCCTCCACTTT
.	.	TRBV20-1	TRBJ1-2	CSARDNGANYGYTF	TGCAGTGCTAGAGATAACGGAGCTAACTATGGCTACACCTTC
TRBD1	.	TRBV5-1	TRBJ1-1	CASRQTGAGLTEAFF	TGCGCCAGCAGGCAAACAGGGGCGGGACTCACTGAAGCTTTCTTT
.	once	TRBV30	TRBJ2-2	CACLSSPGVTGELFF	TGTGCCTGCCTGTCGAGTCCGGGGGTCACCGGGGAGCTGTTTTTT
TRBD1	.	TRBV27	TRBJ1-1	CASSLRTGVSTEAFF	TGTGCCAGCAGTTTACGCACAGGGGTCTCCACTGAAGCTTTCTTT
TRBD1	.	TRBV10-2	TRBJ1-1	CASSGRDRRSEAFF	TGCGCCAGCAGTGGGCGGGACAGAAGGTCTGAAGCTTTCTTT
.	.	TRBV19	TRBJ2-7	CASSRPYEQYF	TGTGCCAGTAGTAGACCCTACGAGCAGTACTTC
.	.	TRBV27	TRBJ2-3	CASSLGDPSDTQYF	TGTGCCAGCAGTTTAGGGGACCCTTCAGATACGCAGTATTTT
.	.	TRBV7-9	TRBJ1-1	CASSSQGGLTEAFF	TGTGCCAGCAGCTCCCAGGGAGGGCTGACTGAAGCTTTCTTT
.	.	TRBV29-1	TRBJ1-1	CSVVVLGTEAFF	TGCAGCGTTGTCGTCCTAGGGACTGAAGCTTTCTTT
.	.	TRBV7-8	TRBJ2-1	CASSVSGTRRNNEQFF	TGTGCCAGCAGCGTCTCCGGGACACGGAGGAACAATGAGCAGTTCTTC
.	.	TRBV19	TRBJ1-6	CASSMGQNNSPLHF	TGTGCCAGTAGTATGGGGCAGAATAATTCACCCCTCCACTTT
.	once	TRBV30	TRBJ2-7	CAWRSDRGYEQYF	TGTGCCTGGAGGAGCGATCGGGGATACGAGCAGTACTTC
TRBD2	.	TRBV12-3/TRBV12-4	TRBJ2-4	CASSFGAAGDIQYF	TGTGCCAGCAGTTTCGGGGCAGCGGGGGACATTCAGTACTTC
TRBD2	.	TRBV9	TRBJ2-1	CASSVGLQREGRNEQFF	TGTGCCAGCAGCGTAGGTTTGCAGCGGGAGGGCCGGAATGAGCAGTTCTTC
.	.	TRBV7-9	TRBJ1-1	CASSPDTLITGTEAFF	TGTGCCAGCAGCCCTGACACCCTGATCACCGGCACTGAAGCTTTCTTT
.	.	TRBV29-1	TRBJ2-5	CSAGHEETQYF	TGCAGCGCGGGACATGAAGAGACCCAGTACTTC
.	.	TRBV29-1	TRBJ1-2	CSVANLPSENGYTF	TGCAGCGTCGCAAATTTACCCTCAGAGAATGGCTACACCTTC
TRBD1	.	TRBV27	TRBJ1-2	CASREGQGAYYTF	TGTGCCAGCAGGGAGGGACAGGGGGCATACTACACCTTC
.	.	TRBV5-4	TRBJ2-2	CASSLGPTPDTGELFF	TGTGCCAGCAGCTTGGGCCCTACACCGGATACCGGGGAGCTGTTTTTT
.	.	TRBV7-2	TRBJ2-2	CASSLLKGSGELFF	TGTGCCAGCAGCTTATTGAAGGGGTCCGGGGAGCTGTTTTTT
.	few	TRBV14	TRBJ1-5	CASSQTNQPQHF	TGTGCCAGCAGCCAAACTAATCAGCCCCAGCATTTT
.	.	TRBV20-1	TRBJ2-3	CTGGPSTDTQYF	TGCACCGGGGGACCTAGCACAGATACGCAGTATTTT
.	once	TRBV10-3	TRBJ2-1	CAISVQGCEQFF	TGTGCCATCAGTGTCCAGGGGTGTGAGCAGTTCTTC
.	.	TRBV11-3	TRBJ1-1	CASSLGGDGYTEAFF	TGTGCCAGCAGCTTAGGAGGGGATGGCTACACTGAAGCTTTCTTT
TRBD2	.	TRBV9	TRBJ2-1	CASSRLADGGNEQFF	TGTGCCAGCAGCCGACTAGCGGATGGGGGTAATGAGCAGTTCTTC
.	.	TRBV20-1	TRBJ2-1	CSALRGDEQFF	TGCAGTGCTCTAAGAGGGGATGAGCAGTTCTTC
.	.	TRBV12-3/TRBV12-4	TRBJ1-1	CASSLARQEMNTEAFF	TGTGCCAGCAGTTTAGCCCGACAGGAGATGAACACTGAAGCTTTCTTT
.	.	TRBV19	TRBJ1-4	CASNPGRATNEKLFF	TGTGCCAGTAACCCCGGGCGGGCAACTAATGAAAAACTGTTTTTT
.	few	TRBV7-9	TRBJ2-3	CASSRTDTQYF	TGTGCCAGCAGCCGTACGGATACGCAGTATTTT
TRBD2	.	TRBV5-4	TRBJ2-3	CASSLLLAGGHRPDTQYF	TGTGCCAGCAGCTTGTTACTAGCGGGGGGGCATAGACCAGATACGCAGTATTTT